This TCR beta chain was recovered during a study of cytomegalovirus exposure and HLA in healthy donors (dated by TCRdb to the late 2010s). For context, the study as a whole: According to an earlier analysis of several hundred of the donors, some 180 million T cells yielded 90 million to 130 million unique TCR beta sequences and 276 Gb of sequence data. Roughly 310 gigabases of sequencing data and some 85 million unique TCR sequences were included in an early release covering roughly 600 HLA-typed donors. Of the approximately 400 genotyped donors, over 65% fell in the genetic ancestry cluster associated with self-reported Caucasian donors. The study was designed to test whether signatures of past pathogen exposure could be identified by cataloging public T cell receptors. The T cell repertoires of around 730 subjects were profiled by immunosequencing and related to cytomegalovirus serostatus. A separate validation cohort of over a hundred different subjects was used in addition to the 666-subject first cohort. High-throughput TCR immunosequencing, statistical association of individual TCRs with disease status, and machine learning were combined to predict cytomegalovirus infection status. A later analysis re-examined previously published TCR beta repertoires from about 700 donors and added high-resolution HLA genotyping to investigate patterns of TCR occurrence. Rather than drawing on any new phenotypic data, the later analysis identified candidate immune exposures from TCR beta sequences and the way those sequences occurred across donors. In an earlier analysis of a few hundred of the donors, high-throughput TCR beta sequencing was used to judge whether each TCR beta V gene segment behaved as functional or pseudogenic. Donor age, sex, ethnicity and CMV serostatus were collected together with the repertoire data. In a later genetic analysis, genome-wide SNP genotypes for about three fifths of the roughly 670 donors were used, and that subset was treated as a discovery cohort. Every discovery cohort repertoire had been produced on one sequencing platform. Class I and class II HLA loci were covered by the typing at four-digit resolution. Typing coverage varied by locus: roughly 620-640 donors for A, B, C, DRB1 and DQB1; some 520 for DQA1; over 600 for DPA1; roughly 470 for DPB1. Roughly 5 DR-DQ haplotypes were handled as single units for association and clustering because linkage in the cohort was strong. Among some 410 genotyped donors of the cohort, an average of approximately 240,000 unique TCR beta nucleotide sequences were sequenced per donor, 15% to 20% of them non-productive.

As to this clone: Which antigen it targets is not known. Per-base quality was not reported, and no clone a single base away is much larger than it.

Libraries were built with the immunoSEQ multiplex PCR assay. The multiplex PCR relied on a mix of 60 forward primers for TCR Vbeta segments and 13 reverse primers for TCR Jbeta segments. A multiplex PCR assay on genomic DNA amplified the CDR3 region of rearranged TCR beta genes. Amplified TCR beta libraries were sequenced as 87-base-pair reads on the Illumina HiSeq System. In the source study's methods: A later analysis counted approximately 76 million unique TCR beta chains across the 666 repertoires, and roughly 11 million of these chains were shared by at least two donors. To remove PCR and sequencing errors, raw reads were error-corrected and collapsed into unique sequences using a nearest-neighbor algorithm that merged closely related sequences. V, D and J gene segments were assigned by aligning CDR3 sequences to IMGT reference sequences. For a sequence to be retained, a match of at least six nucleotides to both a V gene segment and a J gene segment was required. Rearrangements were called productive when the CDR3 lacked stop codons and stayed in frame with V and J; all others were non-productive. CDR3 was defined by IMGT convention, running from the second conserved V-encoded cysteine to the conserved J-encoded phenylalanine. In an earlier analysis of around 540 of the donors, sequences lacking an unambiguous match to a single V gene segment were excluded. An earlier analysis of a few hundred of the donors classified V segments as functional when productive rearrangements were above 56.7% and as segregating when the standard deviation between donors was above 5%. A statistical classification framework was built to diagnose cytomegalovirus status from the catalog of TCR beta chain sequences. In a later analysis, TCR nucleotide sequences were compared against IMGT/GENE-DB human TR gene sequences so that V and J genes could be assigned. The TCRdist pipeline was used in a later analysis to assign CDR3 sequences and most-parsimonious VDJ recombination scenarios. In a later analysis, each TCR beta chain was defined by its CDR3 amino acid sequence together with its V-gene family, and reads lacking a unique V-gene family were excluded. To address suspected cross-contamination and a sequencing artifact, a later analysis removed 592 highly shared, low-generation-probability nucleotide sequences. In a later analysis, a clonal expansion index for each public chain was calculated from normalized within-repertoire ranks of inferred template counts. A later analysis computed generation probabilities with a VDJ recombination model fitted to out-of-frame rearrangements, and checked the results against IGoR. In a later analysis, TCR-TCR, TCR-HLA and TCR-CMV co-occurrence was scored with hypergeometric tests, and a repertoire-size bias correction was applied to TCR pairs. False discovery rates were estimated in a later analysis by permuting HLA or CMV assignments 20 times. In a later analysis, co-occurring TCRs were grouped using DBSCAN, and TCRdist sequence similarity was added for clustering within HLA-allele-positive subsets. Repertoires with fewer than 30,000 or more than 120,000 public chains, plus five repertoires with anomalous nucleotide sharing, were excluded from co-occurrence clustering. TCRdb mirrors the immuneACCESS table, restricted to in-frame sequences. Some clones are absent from its copies; in checked studies, under half trace to an unresolved V gene, and the reason for the others is unknown. The V and J calls and clone size were taken over from that table, and D and trimming were inferred from the DNA. The sample table records about 110,000 clones; 65% to 85% of these occur just once. Together, the top ten hold approximately 2.2% of the sample.

Overall results and qualifications from the work: In both the original and validation cohorts, the classifier was reported to diagnose cytomegalovirus status with high specificity and sensitivity. In a later analysis, HLA-associated TCR beta chains showed more clonal expansion and lower generation probabilities than non-associated chains that were equally common. In a later analysis, several top co-occurrence clusters were reported to appear linked to parvovirus B19, influenza, CMV and Epstein-Barr virus. In a later analysis, 15,000 to 20,000 TCR beta sequences were associated with specific HLA alleles at a false discovery rate of 0.05. Some IMGT-functional V segments, including TRBV6-2 and TRBV6-3, could not be told apart with the 87-base-pair reads, so those segments were excluded. In a later analysis, most CMV-associated TCR beta chains were found to appear HLA-restricted, with HLA associations seemingly driven largely by CMV exposure. Correlated functional status among segregating V segments might be attributable to linkage disequilibrium, but an unknown experimental factor could not be ruled out. In vitro tests confirmed that a few of the cytomegalovirus-associated TCR beta chains recognize cytomegalovirus antigens. Because HLA typing was unavailable for some donors at each locus, only the typed subset was used in association tests. For the cohort, immune exposure information was limited to CMV serostatus. Seventeen rarely observed V segments, including chromosome 9 orphons, were excluded from the earlier analysis of approximately 500 of the donors because counts were too low. In the study, approximately 160 TCR beta chains were listed as associated with cytomegalovirus. Roughly uniform sequencing depth across donors was assumed in presence/absence analyses, although this assumption may not hold. A further reported finding was that TCR beta sequences accurately predicted the HLA-A and HLA-B alleles for most subjects in the first cohort. Assigning TCR associations to individual alleles was difficult when HLA alleles, especially DR and DQ, strongly co-occurred. The authors suggested that the approach could potentially be generalized to other disease states and immunological phenotypes. V-gene and J-gene trimming of TCR beta chains was associated with a missense DCLRE1C variant in a later genetic analysis, and the association was replicated in an independent cohort. Most TCR sequences were seen in very few donors, while some public TCRs were found in many individuals. In an earlier analysis of some 500 of the donors, most TCR beta V segments were observed in productive rearrangements about 87% or about 30% of the time, broadly matching IMGT annotations. The sequencing pipeline was judged likely to have produced a cluster of highly shared sequence variants as a technical artifact. According to a later analysis, TCR association rates differed among HLA loci, with DRB1 alleles showing the most associated TCRs and HLA-C alleles showing the fewest. In a later genetic analysis, fewer N-insertions in productive TCRs were reported among donors in an Asian-associated ancestry cluster than the 666-donor mean. In this cohort, only TCR beta chains were sequenced, and detectable features were limited by the absence of alpha or paired-chain data.

The cohort was made up of 650 to 700 healthy bone marrow donors. All cohort members were sampled while nominally healthy, although unrecorded immune exposures were likely present. The donor was CMV seronegative and belonged to the group of over 350 seronegative cohort members. Each donor provided a peripheral blood sample, and peripheral blood mononuclear cells were used for TCR beta sequencing. The Qiagen DNeasy Blood Extraction Kit was used to extract genomic DNA from the blood cell samples. The germline V gene supplies CDR1 SGHRS and CDR2 YFSETQ. V is pruned by 6 bases and J by 1 base, leaving 5 bases of the junction without a gene match. The CDR3, cysteine through phenylalanine, is 16 amino acids long. Kept here is only the CDR3 DNA, which spans 48 bases and is read in frame from base 1.

Sequenced input: PBMCs. The chain is made from TRBV5-1 and TRBJ2-1, and 12 junctional nucleotides match TRBD2. This clonotype was obtained from a man younger than 40 in good health and CMV-seronegative. The DNA sequence reads TGCGCCAGCACCTGGACTAGCGGGAATTCCTACAATGAGCAGTTCTTC. It encodes CASTWTSGNSYNEQFF.